This T cell receptor (beta chain) was found in a study of blood T cell repertoires in COVID-19 (TCRdb year 2020). Concerning the study at large: Collaborator samples came from the United States, Italy and Spain and covered acute and convalescent phases of COVID-19. The repertoires were made available in a free public database intended to serve as a resource for research on the immune response to SARS-CoV-2. The samples were drawn from two sources: the first 160 participants of the ongoing ImmuneRACE study, and fewer than 1,500 subjects contributed by 6 global collaborators. The material from the prospective study consisted of cDNA or gDNA derived from T cells, B-cell-depleted T cells, or PBMCs. Where available, HLA class I and class II types were taken from metadata supplied by the sample provider and were not determined by assay-based typing. Deeply sampled blood TCRbeta repertoires from subjects exposed to, actively infected with, or recovered from COVID-19 were included in the dataset. A de-identified subject ID, COVID-19 status, age in years and sex were almost always included in the sample metadata.

TCRbeta CDR3 regions were amplified from genomic DNA using the immunoSEQ Assay, a bias-controlled multiplex PCR. For the original study's pipeline: Within the assay, amplification of reference gene primers was used to estimate how many nucleated cells each sample contained. Sequence reads were collapsed and filtered to measure the absolute abundance of every unique TCRbeta CDR3 rearrangement. For each sample, productive Simpson clonality was calculated by taking the square root of Simpson's diversity index across productive rearrangements. TCRdb obtained this table from immuneACCESS and retained in-frame rearrangements with V and J assigned. These tables miss some clones; where compared with another copy, unresolved V genes account for less than half of the shortfall, and the remainder is unexplained. V and J calls and clone size follow that table, whereas D and trimming were derived from the DNA. The sample yields approximately 150,000 clones; approximately 86% were counted once. Approximately 7.6% of the sample is held by the ten biggest clonotypes.

According to the germline V gene, CDR1 reads SGDLS and CDR2 reads YYNGEE. The CDR3, cysteine through phenylalanine, is 16 amino acids long. The entry retains the CDR3 DNA only, 48 bases that are in frame from base 1. V is pruned by 0 bases and J by 4 bases, leaving 5 bases of the junction without a gene match. On this clone: Its specific antigen is unknown. Per-base qualities were not stored, and no clone one base away is much larger.

Study-wide findings and limitations: The quantity of clinical and demographic metadata differed by source and by participant and was supplied without curation.

One collaborating source in Seattle enrolled patients during active infection and followed them longitudinally through the course of disease. Each collaborating institution followed its own protocols to collect whole blood in K2EDTA tubes. For TCRbeta analysis, collaborators shipped samples as frozen whole blood, isolated PBMCs, or DNA extracted from either of those sample types. The TCR was taken from a woman older than 75 with COVID-19, enrolled during active disease. Sample: peripheral blood. This sequence uses TRBV9 and TRBJ2-2; a stretch of 8 junction bases matches TRBD1. The CDR3 reads as follows: CASSVGAGGFTGELFF. The DNA sequence is given as TGTGCCAGCAGCGTAGGAGCAGGGGGCTTCACCGGGGAGCTGTTTTTT.